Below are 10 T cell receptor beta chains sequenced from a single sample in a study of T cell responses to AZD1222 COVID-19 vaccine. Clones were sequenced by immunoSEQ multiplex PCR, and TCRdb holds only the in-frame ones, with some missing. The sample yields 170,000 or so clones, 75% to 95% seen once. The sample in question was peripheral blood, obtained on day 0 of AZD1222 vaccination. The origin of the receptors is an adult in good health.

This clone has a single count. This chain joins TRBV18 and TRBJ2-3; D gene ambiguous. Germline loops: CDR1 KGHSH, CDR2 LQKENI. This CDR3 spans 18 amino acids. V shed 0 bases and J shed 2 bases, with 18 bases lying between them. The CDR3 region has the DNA TGTGCCAGCTCACCACCGGTTACGAGCCCTTCCTACACAGATACGCAGTATTTT. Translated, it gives CASSPPVTSPSYTDTQYF.

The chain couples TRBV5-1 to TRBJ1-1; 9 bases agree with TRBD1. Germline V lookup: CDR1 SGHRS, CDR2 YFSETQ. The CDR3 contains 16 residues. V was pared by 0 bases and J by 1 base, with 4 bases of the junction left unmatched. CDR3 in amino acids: CASSLDLDRGNTEAFF. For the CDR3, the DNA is TGCGCCAGCAGCTTGGATTTGGACAGGGGGAACACTGAAGCTTTCTTT. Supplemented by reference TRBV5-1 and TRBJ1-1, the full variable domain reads KAGVTQTPRYLIKTRGQQVTLSCSPISGHRSVSWYQQTPGQGLQFLFEYFSETQRNKGNFPGRFSGRQFSNSRSEMNVSTLELGDSALYLCASSLDLDRGNTEAFFGQGTRLTVV.

CDR3 in DNA: TGTGCCAGCAGTTTATCTGATTACGAGCAGTACTTC. Protein: CASSLSDYEQYF. The rearrangement joins TRBV28 to TRBJ2-7; D not certain. V shed 1 base and J shed 4 bases, with 5 bases lying between them. Germline loops: CDR1 MDHEN, CDR2 SYDVKM. The CDR3 runs 12 residues.

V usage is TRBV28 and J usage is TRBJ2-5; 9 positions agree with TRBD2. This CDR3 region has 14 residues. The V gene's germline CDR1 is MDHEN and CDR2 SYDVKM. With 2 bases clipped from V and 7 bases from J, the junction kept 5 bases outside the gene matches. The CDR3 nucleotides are TGTGCCAGCAGTTTAGGGAGCGGGGGGCCGACCCAGTACTTC. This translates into CASSLGSGGPTQYF.

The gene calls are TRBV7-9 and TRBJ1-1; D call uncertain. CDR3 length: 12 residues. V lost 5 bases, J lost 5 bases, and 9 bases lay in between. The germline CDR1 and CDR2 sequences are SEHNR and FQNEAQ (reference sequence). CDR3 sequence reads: CASSPVGTEAFF. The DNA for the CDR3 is TGTGCCAGCAGCCCCGTGGGGACTGAAGCTTTCTTT.

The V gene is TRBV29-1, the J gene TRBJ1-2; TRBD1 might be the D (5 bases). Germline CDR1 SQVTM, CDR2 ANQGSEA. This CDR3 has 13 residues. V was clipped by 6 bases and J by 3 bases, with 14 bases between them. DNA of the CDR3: TGCAGCGTCCCCCTGGGGGACCACTATGGCTACACCTTC. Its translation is CSVPLGDHYGYTF.

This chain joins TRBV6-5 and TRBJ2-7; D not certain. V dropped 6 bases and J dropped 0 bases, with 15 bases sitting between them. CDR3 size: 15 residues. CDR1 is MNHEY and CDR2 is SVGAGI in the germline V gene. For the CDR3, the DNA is TGTGCCAGCAGAGCAAGGACGCTAATCTCCTACGAGCAGTACTTC. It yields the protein CASRARTLISYEQYF.

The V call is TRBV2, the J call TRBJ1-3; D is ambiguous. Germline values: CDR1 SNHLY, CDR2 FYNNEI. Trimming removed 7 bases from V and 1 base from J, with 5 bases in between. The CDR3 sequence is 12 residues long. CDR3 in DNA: TGTGCCAGCATCGGTTCTGGAAACACCATATATTTT. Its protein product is CASIGSGNTIYF. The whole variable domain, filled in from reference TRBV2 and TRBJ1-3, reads EPEVTQTPSHQVTQMGQEVILRCVPISNHLYFYWYRQILGQKVEFLVSFYNNEISEKSEIFDDQFSVERPDGSNFTLKIRSTKLEDSAMYFCASIGSGNTIYFGEGSWLTVV.

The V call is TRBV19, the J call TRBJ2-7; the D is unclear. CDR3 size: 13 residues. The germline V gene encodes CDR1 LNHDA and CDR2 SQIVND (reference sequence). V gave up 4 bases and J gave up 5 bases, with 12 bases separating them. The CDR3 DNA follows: TGTGCCAGTAGTAAGTCAAGTGGGGACGAGCAGTACTTC. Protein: CASSKSSGDEQYF.

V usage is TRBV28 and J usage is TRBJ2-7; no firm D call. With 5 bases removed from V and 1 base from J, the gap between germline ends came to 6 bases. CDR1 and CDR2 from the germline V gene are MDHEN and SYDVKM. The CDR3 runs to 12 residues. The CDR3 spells CASSLKSYEQYF. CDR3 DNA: TGTGCCAGCAGTCTGAAGTCCTACGAGCAGTACTTC.